The 32 T cell receptor beta chains in this list originate from one sample, sequenced in a study of T cell changes during pregnancy in multiple sclerosis. Libraries were prepared by immunoSEQ multiplex PCR; TCRdb keeps only in-frame clonotypes and omits some of them. This sample has about 32,000 clones, with roughly 89% found just once. The input for sequencing was CD8+ T cells from peripheral blood mononuclear cells, taken in the first trimester of pregnancy. Receptors originate from a female donor with multiple sclerosis, enrolled in a pregnancy study.

V is TRBV28 and J is TRBJ1-2, with D possibly being TRBD1 (5 bases). The length of the CDR3 is 14 residues. The ends were cut back, 3 bases at V and 7 bases at J, with 15 bases in the middle. Germline V CDR1 and CDR2: MDHEN, SYDVKM. The CDR3 bases are TGTGCCAGCAGTTTCCTCCGGGACTCCGGTGGCTACACCTTC. This encodes CASSFLRDSGGYTF.

The rearrangement uses TRBV21-1 and TRBJ2-1; whether TRBD2, the table's D call, matches the DNA was not checked. TRBV21-1 is a documented pseudogene. The CDR3 has 21 amino acids. CDR3 DNA sequence: TGTGCCAGCAGCAAAGCGCTCGGGACGCCTGGGACTAGCGGTCCATACAATGAGCAGTTCTTC. Protein: CASSKALGTPGTSGPYNEQFF.

The chain is built from TRBV28 and TRBJ2-7, with 8 bases lining up with TRBD2. The CDR3 loop spans 16 amino acids. V trimming: 6 bases; J trimming: 1 base; junction bases outside the gene matches: 11. Germline V gene sequence: CDR1 MDHEN, CDR2 SYDVKM. As DNA, the CDR3 is TGTGCCAGCAGCTCCCCCATAAGCGGGAGTTCCTACGAGCAGTACTTC. Its protein is CASSSPISGSSYEQYF.

This clone turned up a few times. The gene calls are TRBV6-5 and TRBJ1-5; TRBD1 matches 7 bases. Germline V gene data show CDR1 as MNHEY and CDR2 as SVGAGI. The ends lost 6 bases at V and 2 bases at J; junction bases unmatched: 4. The CDR3 sequence is 14 residues long. The CDR3, as DNA: TGTGCCAGCAGGCCGACAGGGCGCAATCAGCCCCAGCATTTT. Amino acids: CASRPTGRNQPQHF.

The J gene is TRBJ2-1, the V gene TRBV28, with TRBD2 identical over 11 bases. V shed 5 bases and J 5 bases; nucleotides not matched to a gene: 8. Germline loops: CDR1 MDHEN, CDR2 SYDVKM. This CDR3 is built from 16 residues. The CDR3 bases are TGTGCCAGCAGTCCGCGGACTAGCGGGCTAAACAATGAGCAGTTCTTC. Residues: CASSPRTSGLNNEQFF.

V and J are TRBV4-1 and TRBJ2-7, with 12 bases identical to TRBD2. Germline values: CDR1 MGHRA, CDR2 YSYEKL. Trimming at V came to 4 bases and at J to 4 bases, leaving 14 bases not matched to a gene. CDR3 length: 18 amino acids. The CDR3 DNA reads TGCGCCAGCAGCCTTCCCGGGACTAGCGGGCCGTCGCCTTACGAGCAGTACTTC. Translating gives CASSLPGTSGPSPYEQYF.

This clone was seen a handful of times. The chain recombines TRBV25-1 with TRBJ1-2, with 12 bases lining up with TRBD1. The trim removed 8 bases at V and 6 bases at J, leaving 4 bases unmatched. This CDR3 is built from 13 residues. In germline, CDR1 is MGHDK, CDR2 SYGVNS. Written as DNA, the CDR3 is TGTGCCAGCGAGGGACAGGGGGCGAATGGCTACACCTTC. It codes for CASEGQGANGYTF.

V is TRBV29-1 and J is TRBJ2-1, with a possible D match to TRBD1 (6 bases). The CDR3 has 13 residues. Germline V gene sequence: CDR1 SQVTM, CDR2 ANQGSEA. V lost 4 bases, J lost 7 bases, and 14 bases lay in between. The CDR3 DNA reads TGCAGCGTTGGGGCAGGGGAATGGAATGAGCAGTTCTTC. It codes for CSVGAGEWNEQFF.

The V gene is TRBV4-1, the J gene TRBJ2-7; 7 nucleotides agree with TRBD1. CDR1 is MGHRA and CDR2 is YSYEKL in the germline V gene. The J segment lost 0 bases and the V segment lost 4 bases, leaving 9 bases of the junction unmatched. This CDR3 comprises 16 residues. The CDR3 DNA is TGCGCCAGCAGCCCGAGTCCCGGGACAGCCTCCTACGAGCAGTACTTC. It encodes CASSPSPGTASYEQYF.

The genes are TRBV6-4 and TRBJ2-3; D is perhaps TRBD1 (5 bases). CDR1 is MRHNA and CDR2 is SNTAGT in the germline V gene. The length of the CDR3 is 13 residues. The germline V and J ends were trimmed by 7 bases and 1 base, with 9 bases remaining between them. CDR3 residues: CASKVQGTDTQYF. The CDR3, as DNA: TGTGCCAGCAAAGTACAGGGCACAGATACGCAGTATTTT.

The genes are TRBV29-1 and TRBJ2-3; 10 nucleotides agree with TRBD1. V lost 6 bases and J lost 4; bases outside the gene matches: 4. In germline, CDR1 is SQVTM, CDR2 ANQGSEA. The CDR3 length is 13 residues. DNA of the CDR3: TGCAGCGTAAGGGACAGGGGATCAGATACGCAGTATTTT. This codes for CSVRDRGSDTQYF.

This sequence joins TRBV6-4 and TRBJ1-5, with 9 bases that match TRBD1. This CDR3 is 14 amino acids long. Germline V gene lookup returns CDR1 MRHNA and CDR2 SNTAGT. Trimming took 3 bases from V and 6 from J; bases not matched to a gene: 3. CDR3 residues: CASSEGQGSQPQHF. As DNA, the CDR3 is TGTGCCAGCAGTGAGGGACAGGGTAGTCAGCCCCAGCATTTT.

V and J are TRBV29-1 and TRBJ2-7; TRBD2 matches at 11 bases. The CDR3 length is 14 residues. The germline CDR1 and CDR2 sequences are SQVTM and ANQGSEA. V shed 6 bases and J 3 bases; nucleotides not matched to a gene: 7. The CDR3 loop reads CSVEIAGGFYEQYF. The CDR3 DNA reads TGCAGCGTGGAAATAGCGGGAGGGTTCTACGAGCAGTACTTC.

The chain carries TRBV10-1 and TRBJ1-1; 8 nucleotides line up with TRBD1. The germline V gene encodes CDR1 WNHNN and CDR2 SYGVQD (reference sequence). The V gene end was trimmed by 2 bases and the J gene end by 6 bases; junction bases not matched to a gene: 5. The CDR3 is 14 amino acids. The CDR3 sequence is CASSEDRGYSEAFF. DNA for the CDR3: TGCGCCAGCAGTGAGGACAGGGGATACTCTGAAGCTTTCTTT.

V is TRBV19 and J is TRBJ1-1, with TRBD1 identical over 7 bases. Trimming took 8 bases from V and 2 from J; bases not matched to a gene: 8. The germline V gene encodes CDR1 LNHDA and CDR2 SQIVND (reference sequence). There are 14 residues in the CDR3. In nucleotides, the CDR3 is TGTGCCAGTGCACCGACAGGGTCAAACACTGAAGCTTTCTTT. Encoded protein: CASAPTGSNTEAFF.

The genes are TRBV5-1 and TRBJ2-7; 7 bases are a match to TRBD1. This CDR3 region has 15 residues. V shed 4 bases, J shed 6 bases, and the junction held 13 bases outside the gene matches. Germline V lookup: CDR1 SGHRS, CDR2 YFSETQ. The CDR3 protein is CASSLNRQGEGEQYF. CDR3 coding DNA: TGCGCCAGCAGCCTAAACAGACAGGGTGAAGGCGAGCAGTACTTC.

This clone was seen a single time. The chain uses TRBV28 and TRBJ1-5; D unresolved. The V gene lost 2 bases and the J gene lost 2 bases, with 7 bases spanning the gap. This CDR3 spans 14 amino acids. Germline V lookup: CDR1 MDHEN, CDR2 SYDVKM. CDR3 sequence: CASSLLLGNQPQHF. The CDR3 bases are TGTGCCAGCAGTTTACTCTTAGGCAATCAGCCCCAGCATTTT.

The J gene is TRBJ2-3, the V gene TRBV5-6; a possible D gene is TRBD2 (5 bases). Germline V gene data show CDR1 as SGHDT and CDR2 as YYEEEE. V was pared by 3 bases and J by 4 bases, with 15 bases between. CDR3 length: 15 amino acids. This CDR3 is CASSSMKLESDTQYF. The CDR3 DNA reads as TGTGCCAGCAGCTCGATGAAACTAGAATCAGATACGCAGTATTTT.

The rearrangement joins TRBV6-4 to TRBJ2-7, with TRBD2 as a possible D gene (6 bases). The V end was cut by 1 base, the J end by 4 bases, with 20 bases between. The germline gives CDR1 MRHNA, CDR2 SNTAGT. The CDR3 is 17 amino acids. This CDR3 reads CASSDLRVAGTRYEQYF. The CDR3 DNA follows: TGTGCCAGCAGTGACTTGCGCGTTGCGGGAACGCGATACGAGCAGTACTTC.

V is TRBV19 and J is TRBJ1-5; D gene ambiguous. In germline, CDR1 is LNHDA, CDR2 SQIVND (reference sequence). Trimming left V 1 base short and J 3 bases short, with 13 bases between. The CDR3 consists of 16 residues. CDR3 DNA sequence: TGTGCCAGTAGTATAGGGTATGGTCGGGACAATCAGCCCCAGCATTTT. It encodes CASSIGYGRDNQPQHF.

The gene calls are TRBV19 and TRBJ2-2; D gene ambiguous. The CDR3 has 13 amino acids. Germline loops: CDR1 LNHDA, CDR2 SQIVND (reference sequence). The germline V and J ends were trimmed by 4 bases and 3 bases, with 6 bases remaining between them. The CDR3 DNA follows: TGTGCCAGTAGTAACTATGACACCGGGGAGCTGTTTTTT. It codes for CASSNYDTGELFF.

The rearrangement uses TRBV27 and TRBJ1-3; a possible D gene is TRBD1 (6 bases). Germline loops: CDR1 MNHEY, CDR2 SMNVEV (reference sequence). The germline V and J ends were trimmed by 1 base and 2 bases, with 9 bases remaining between them. The CDR3 has 15 amino acids. The CDR3 coding sequence is TGTGCCAGCAGTTTATACAGGGATCCTGGAAACACCATATATTTT. Its translation is CASSLYRDPGNTIYF.

This rearrangement joins TRBV19 to TRBJ2-7; 7 nucleotides line up with TRBD2. CDR3 length: 14 amino acids. The V segment lost 4 bases and the J segment 7 bases; nucleotides outside the gene matches: 10. Germline V lookup: CDR1 LNHDA, CDR2 SQIVND (reference sequence). CDR3 residues: CASSTGDYPGEQYF. CDR3 nucleotide sequence: TGTGCCAGTAGTACCGGGGACTACCCGGGGGAGCAGTACTTC.

The chain is built from TRBV10-2 and TRBJ2-4, with 7 nucleotides matching TRBD2. Germline lookup yields CDR1 WSHSY and CDR2 SAAADI. V lost 8 bases, J lost 9 bases, and 4 bases stayed unmatched. There are 11 residues in the CDR3. The CDR3 sequence: CASGLGVIQYF. CDR3 nucleotide sequence: TGCGCCAGCGGACTAGGCGTCATTCAGTACTTC.

The V call is TRBV23-1, the J call TRBJ2-7; maybe TRBD1 (5 bases). TRBV23-1 is placed among ORFs of uncertain function. CDR3 size: 14 residues. Deletions cut 3 bases from V and 3 bases from J, with 12 bases between. The CDR3 DNA reads as TGCGCCAGCAGTCATCCAATGACAGACTACGAGCAGTACTTC. Protein: CASSHPMTDYEQYF.

The chain uses TRBV29-1 and TRBJ2-2; TRBD2 agrees at 8 bases. Germline assignment: CDR1 SQVTM and CDR2 ANQGSEA. V lost 5 bases and J lost 4; bases outside the gene matches: 9. CDR3 length: 15 residues. This CDR3 is CSVRREGRFTGELFF. CDR3 bases: TGCAGCGTTCGACGGGAGGGCCGTTTCACCGGGGAGCTGTTTTTT.

The gene calls are TRBV7-9 and TRBJ2-1; 8 bases are shared with TRBD2. CDR1 and CDR2 from the germline V gene are SEHNR and FQNEAQ (reference sequence). Trimming removed 4 bases from V and 9 bases from J; junction bases left unmatched: 14. CDR3 length equals 16 residues. The CDR3 nucleotides are TGTGCCAGCAGCTCACCCCGGCCCGCTAGCGGGCGTGAGCAGTTCTTC. It encodes CASSSPRPASGREQFF.

The chain recombines TRBV5-1 with TRBJ2-7, with a weak D call TRBD1 (6 bases). Germline CDR1 reads SGHRS; CDR2 reads YFSETQ. Trimming stripped 7 bases from V and 0 bases from J, with 14 bases between. The CDR3 runs 14 residues. Written as DNA, the CDR3 is TGCGCCAGCCTGACAGGACCCTCCTCCTACGAGCAGTACTTC. It yields the protein CASLTGPSSYEQYF.

J is TRBJ2-3 and V is TRBV7-2; TRBD2 matches 12 bases. This CDR3 comprises 16 residues. Unmatched junction bases numbered 8, after V lost 5 bases and J lost 5 bases. Germline CDR1 reads SGHTA; CDR2 reads FQGNSA. In nucleotides, the CDR3 is TGTGCCAGCAGCAGGCTAGCGGGAGGGCCGGGAGATACGCAGTATTTT. Translated: CASSRLAGGPGDTQYF.

The chain joins TRBV4-1 to TRBJ2-7; 9 nucleotides agree with TRBD2. CDR3 length equals 16 residues. V lost 1 base and J lost 7; bases outside the gene matches: 11. CDR1 is MGHRA and CDR2 is YSYEKL in the germline V gene. The CDR3 spells CASSQGVSGSAWEQYF. CDR3 sequence (DNA): TGCGCCAGCAGCCAAGGGGTTAGCGGGAGCGCATGGGAGCAGTACTTC.

The chain employs TRBV28 and TRBJ2-5; the match to TRBD1 covers 7 bases. Germline V gene sequence: CDR1 MDHEN, CDR2 SYDVKM. V shed 5 bases, J shed 7 bases, and the junction held 7 bases outside the gene matches. The CDR3 loop spans 13 amino acids. In DNA form, the CDR3 reads TGTGCCAGCAGTCCCGGGACAGCTTGGACCCAGTACTTC. Protein product: CASSPGTAWTQYF.

This chain uses TRBV28 with TRBJ1-5, with no clear D. Germline V gene lookup returns CDR1 MDHEN and CDR2 SYDVKM. The germline V and J ends were trimmed by 0 bases and 3 bases, with 9 bases remaining between them. The length of the CDR3 is 15 residues. This chain's CDR3 is CASSLWGQPNQPQHF. The CDR3 DNA is TGTGCCAGCAGTTTATGGGGCCAGCCCAATCAGCCCCAGCATTTT. Full variable domain (outside the CDR3, taken from reference TRBV28 and TRBJ1-5): DVKVTQSSRYLVKRTGEKVFLECVQDMDHENMFWYRQDPGLGLRLIYFSYDVKMKEKGDIPEGYSVSREKKERFSLILESASTNQTSMYLCASSLWGQPNQPQHFGDGTRLSIL.